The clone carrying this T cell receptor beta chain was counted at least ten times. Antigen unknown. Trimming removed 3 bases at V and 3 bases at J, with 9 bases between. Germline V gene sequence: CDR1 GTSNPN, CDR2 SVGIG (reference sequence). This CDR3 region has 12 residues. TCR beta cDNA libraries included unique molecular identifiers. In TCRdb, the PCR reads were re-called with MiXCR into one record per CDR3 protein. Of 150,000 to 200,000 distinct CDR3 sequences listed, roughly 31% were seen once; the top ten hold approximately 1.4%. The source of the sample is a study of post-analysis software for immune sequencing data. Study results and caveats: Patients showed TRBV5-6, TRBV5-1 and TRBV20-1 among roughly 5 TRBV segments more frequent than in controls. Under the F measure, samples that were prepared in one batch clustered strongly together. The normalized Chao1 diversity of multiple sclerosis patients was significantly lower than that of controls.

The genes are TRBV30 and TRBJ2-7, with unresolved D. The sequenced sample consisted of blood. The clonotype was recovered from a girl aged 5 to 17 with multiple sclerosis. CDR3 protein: CAWRSSDYEQYF. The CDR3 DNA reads TGTGCCTGGAGGTCGTCGGACTACGAGCAGTACTTC.